The source of this T cell receptor beta chain is a study of blood T cell repertoires in COVID-19. Study details: The United States, Italy and Spain supplied acute and convalescent COVID-19 samples. From T cells, B-cell-depleted T cells, or PBMCs came the material, which was cDNA or gDNA.

This table comes from immunoSEQ multiplex PCR, and its TCRdb copy is limited to in-frame clones, with some not included. The sample carries tens of thousands of clones, around 90% recorded once. The specimen was peripheral blood. This receptor was obtained from a man aged 50 to 59 with COVID-19, enrolled during active disease.

The CDR3 sequence is CASSPRVMNTEAFF. For the CDR3, the DNA is TGTGCCAGCAGCCCCCGGGTGATGAACACTGAAGCTTTCTTT. The rearrangement uses TRBV7-2 and TRBJ1-1; D uncertain. V lost 5 bases, J lost 0 bases, and 10 bases lay in between. Germline V gives CDR1 SGHTA, CDR2 FQGNSA. The CDR3 has 14 amino acids.